This note documents a single T cell receptor (beta chain) sequence. What it binds is not known. This sample stems from a study of cytomegalovirus exposure and HLA in healthy donors. The PCR ran on 60 Vbeta and 13 Jbeta primers. Method: immunoSEQ multiplex PCR; TCRdb's copy keeps in-frame clones and lacks some. The table has about 140,000 clones, 60% to 80% seen once. Study-level points and caveats: Reportedly, fewer N-insertions than the roughly 700-donor mean appeared in an Asian-associated ancestry cluster in a later analysis.

This CDR3 contains 15 residues. V dropped 1 base and J dropped 6; count of bases not matched to a gene: 6. Germline V CDR1 and CDR2: SEHNR, FQNEAQ (reference sequence). Material: PBMCs. The chain carries TRBV7-9 and TRBJ2-7; TRBD2 matches 10 bases. The receptor's source is a female donor in good health and CMV-seronegative. CDR3 bases: TGTGCCAGCAGCTTAGTTAGCGGGGGGAACAGCGAGCAGTACTTC. The encoded protein is CASSLVSGGNSEQYF.